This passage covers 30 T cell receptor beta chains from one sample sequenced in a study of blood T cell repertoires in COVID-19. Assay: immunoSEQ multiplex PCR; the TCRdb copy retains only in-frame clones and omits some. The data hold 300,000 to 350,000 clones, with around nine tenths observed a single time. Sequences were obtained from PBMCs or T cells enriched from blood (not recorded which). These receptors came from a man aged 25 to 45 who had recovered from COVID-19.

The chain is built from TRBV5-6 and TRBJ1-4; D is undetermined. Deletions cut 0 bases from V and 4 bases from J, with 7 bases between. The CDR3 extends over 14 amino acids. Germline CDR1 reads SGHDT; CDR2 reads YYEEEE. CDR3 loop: CASSLDRDNEKLFF. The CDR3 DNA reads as TGTGCCAGCAGCTTGGACAGAGATAATGAAAAACTGTTTTTT.

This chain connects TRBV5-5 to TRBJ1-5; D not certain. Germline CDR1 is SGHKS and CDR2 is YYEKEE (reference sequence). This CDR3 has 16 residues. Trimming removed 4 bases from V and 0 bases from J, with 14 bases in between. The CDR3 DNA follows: TGTGCCAGCAGCCTTGCCGGAGCCTTTAGCAATCAGCCCCAGCATTTT. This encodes CASSLAGAFSNQPQHF.

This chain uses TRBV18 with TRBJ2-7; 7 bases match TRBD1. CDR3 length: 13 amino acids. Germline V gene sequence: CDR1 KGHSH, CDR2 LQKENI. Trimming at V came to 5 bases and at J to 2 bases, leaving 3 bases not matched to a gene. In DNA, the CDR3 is TGTGCCAGCTCAGAGGGACAGACCTACGAGCAGTACTTC. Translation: CASSEGQTYEQYF. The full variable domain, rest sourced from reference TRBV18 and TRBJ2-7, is NAGVMQNPRHLVRRRGQEARLRCSPMKGHSHVYWYRQLPEEGLKFMVYLQKENIIDESGMPKERFSAEFPKEGPSILRIQQVVRGDSAAYFCASSEGQTYEQYFGPGTRLTVT.

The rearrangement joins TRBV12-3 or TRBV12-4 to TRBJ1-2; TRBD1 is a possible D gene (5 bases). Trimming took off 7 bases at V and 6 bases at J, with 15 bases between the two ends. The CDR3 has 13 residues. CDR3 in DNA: TGTGCCAGCACCACGGGGGGTATGGATGGCTACACCTTC. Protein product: CASTTGGMDGYTF.

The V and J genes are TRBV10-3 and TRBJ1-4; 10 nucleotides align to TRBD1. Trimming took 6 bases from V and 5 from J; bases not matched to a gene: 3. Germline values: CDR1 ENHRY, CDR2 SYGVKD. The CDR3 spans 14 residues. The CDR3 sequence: CAIRGQGPNEKLFF. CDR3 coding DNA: TGTGCCATCAGGGGACAGGGGCCCAATGAAAAACTGTTTTTT.

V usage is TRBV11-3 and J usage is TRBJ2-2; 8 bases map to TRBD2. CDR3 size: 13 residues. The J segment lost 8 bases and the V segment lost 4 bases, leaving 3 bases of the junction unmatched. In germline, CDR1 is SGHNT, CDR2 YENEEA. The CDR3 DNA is TGTGCCAGCAGCTCCGGGGGGGCGGGGGAGCTGTTTTTT. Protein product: CASSSGGAGELFF.

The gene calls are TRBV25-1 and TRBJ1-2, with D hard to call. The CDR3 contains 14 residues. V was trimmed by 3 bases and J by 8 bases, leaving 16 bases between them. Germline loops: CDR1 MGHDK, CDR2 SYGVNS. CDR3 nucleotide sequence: TGTGCCAGCAGTGATCCAGCGTTCGTTAACGGCTACACCTTC. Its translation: CASSDPAFVNGYTF.

CDR3 in DNA: TGTGCCAGTAGTATGACAGGGGAAATCTCCTACGAGCAGTACTTC. Its translation is CASSMTGEISYEQYF. The rearrangement links TRBV19 to TRBJ2-7, with 8 bases identical to TRBD1. The trim removed 3 bases at V and 0 bases at J, leaving 4 bases unmatched. Germline CDR1 LNHDA, CDR2 SQIVND (reference sequence). CDR3 length equals 15 residues. Combining the CDR3 with reference TRBV19 and TRBJ2-7 gives the whole variable domain DGGITQSPKYLFRKEGQNVTLSCEQNLNHDAMYWYRQDPGQGLRLIYYSQIVNDFQKGDIAEGYSVSREKKESFPLTVTSAQKNPTAFYLCASSMTGEISYEQYFGPGTRLTVT.

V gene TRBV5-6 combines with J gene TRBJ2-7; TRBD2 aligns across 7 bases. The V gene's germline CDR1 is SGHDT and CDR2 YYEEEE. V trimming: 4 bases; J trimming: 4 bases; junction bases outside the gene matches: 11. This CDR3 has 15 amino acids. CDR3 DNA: TGTGCCAGCAGCACGGCAGATGGGAGGGAGTACGAGCAGTACTTC. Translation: CASSTADGREYEQYF.

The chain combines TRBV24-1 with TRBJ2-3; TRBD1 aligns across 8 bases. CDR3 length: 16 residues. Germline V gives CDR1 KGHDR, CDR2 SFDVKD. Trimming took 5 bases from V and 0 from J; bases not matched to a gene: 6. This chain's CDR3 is CATSGVGQASTDTQYF. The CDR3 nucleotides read TGTGCCACCAGTGGCGTGGGACAGGCAAGCACAGATACGCAGTATTTT.

CDR3 sequence: CATRQETQYF. The CDR3 DNA reads as TGTGCCACCCGGCAAGAGACCCAGTACTTC. This chain joins TRBV10-3 and TRBJ2-5; no definite D call. V was trimmed by 10 bases and J by 2 bases, leaving 5 bases between them. Germline V CDR1 and CDR2: ENHRY, SYGVKD. The CDR3 is 10 amino acids.

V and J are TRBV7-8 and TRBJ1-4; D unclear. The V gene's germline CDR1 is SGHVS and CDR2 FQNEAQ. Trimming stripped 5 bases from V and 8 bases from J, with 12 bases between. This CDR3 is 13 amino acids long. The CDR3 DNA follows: TGTGCCAGCAGCCCACGACTTAACGAAAAACTGTTTTTT. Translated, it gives CASSPRLNEKLFF.

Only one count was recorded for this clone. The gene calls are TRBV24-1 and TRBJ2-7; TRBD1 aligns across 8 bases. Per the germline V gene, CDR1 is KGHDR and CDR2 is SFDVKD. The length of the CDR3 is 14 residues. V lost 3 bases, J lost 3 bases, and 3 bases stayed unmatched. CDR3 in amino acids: CATSDGQGFYEQYF. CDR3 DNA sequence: TGTGCCACCAGTGATGGACAGGGCTTCTACGAGCAGTACTTC.

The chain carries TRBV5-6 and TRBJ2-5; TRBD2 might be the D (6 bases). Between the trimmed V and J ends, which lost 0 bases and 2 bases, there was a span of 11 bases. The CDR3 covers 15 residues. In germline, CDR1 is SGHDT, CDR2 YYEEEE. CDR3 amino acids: CASSLARDWQETQYF. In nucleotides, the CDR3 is TGTGCCAGCAGCTTGGCTAGGGACTGGCAAGAGACCCAGTACTTC.

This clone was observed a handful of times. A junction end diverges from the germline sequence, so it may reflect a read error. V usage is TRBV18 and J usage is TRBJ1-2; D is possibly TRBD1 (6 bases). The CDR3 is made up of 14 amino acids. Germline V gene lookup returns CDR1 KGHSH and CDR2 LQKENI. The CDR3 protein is CASSTGTINSGYTF. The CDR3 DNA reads TGTGCCAGCTCTACCGGGACAATTAACTCTGGCTACACCTTC.

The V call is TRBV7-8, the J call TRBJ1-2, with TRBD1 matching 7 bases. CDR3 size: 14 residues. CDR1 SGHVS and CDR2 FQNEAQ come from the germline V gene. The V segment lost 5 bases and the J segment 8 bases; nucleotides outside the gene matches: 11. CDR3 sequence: CASSRRDRQRGYTF. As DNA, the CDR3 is TGTGCCAGCAGCCGCCGGGACAGACAGAGAGGCTACACCTTC.

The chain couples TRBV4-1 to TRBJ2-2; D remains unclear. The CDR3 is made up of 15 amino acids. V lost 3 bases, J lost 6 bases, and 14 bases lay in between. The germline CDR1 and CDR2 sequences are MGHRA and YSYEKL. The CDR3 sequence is CASSQGFDVSGELFF. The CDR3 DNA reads TGCGCCAGCAGCCAGGGCTTCGACGTATCCGGGGAGCTGTTTTTT.

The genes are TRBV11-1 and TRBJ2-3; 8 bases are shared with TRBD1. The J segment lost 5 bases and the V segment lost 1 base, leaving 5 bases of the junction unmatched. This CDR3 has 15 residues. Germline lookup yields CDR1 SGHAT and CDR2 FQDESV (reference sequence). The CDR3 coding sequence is TGTGCCAGCAGCTTAGTCACAGGGGGAGGAGATACGCAGTATTTT. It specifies CASSLVTGGGDTQYF.

The CDR3 DNA sequence: TGTGCCACCACAGGGGGAGGCAGAAGAAATTCACCCCTCCACTTT. Protein product: CATTGGGRRNSPLHF. V usage is TRBV2 and J usage is TRBJ1-6, with 8 bases lining up with TRBD1. The trim removed 10 bases at V and 7 bases at J, leaving 12 bases unmatched. The length of the CDR3 is 15 residues. Germline V gene sequence: CDR1 SNHLY, CDR2 FYNNEI.

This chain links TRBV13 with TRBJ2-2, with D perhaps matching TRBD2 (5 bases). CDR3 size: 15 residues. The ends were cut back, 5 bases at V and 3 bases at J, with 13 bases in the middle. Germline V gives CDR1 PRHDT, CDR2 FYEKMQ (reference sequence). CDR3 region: CASSRRDIYTGELFF. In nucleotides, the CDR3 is TGTGCCAGCAGCCGTCGGGATATATACACCGGGGAGCTGTTTTTT. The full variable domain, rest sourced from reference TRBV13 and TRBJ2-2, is AAGVIQSPRHLIKEKRETATLKCYPIPRHDTVYWYQQGPGQDPQFLISFYEKMQSDKGSIPDRFSAQQFSDYHSELNMSSLELGDSALYFCASSRRDIYTGELFFGEGSRLTVL.

The CDR3 nucleotides read TGTGCCAGCAGTAGATCAGGGGACAGCCAAACTAATGAAAAACTGTTTTTT. The encoded protein is CASSRSGDSQTNEKLFF. The chain couples TRBV27 to TRBJ1-4; 7 positions agree with TRBD1. V shed 5 bases, J shed 1 base, and the junction held 10 bases outside the gene matches. Germline V gene data show CDR1 as MNHEY and CDR2 as SMNVEV (reference sequence). This CDR3 has 17 amino acids.

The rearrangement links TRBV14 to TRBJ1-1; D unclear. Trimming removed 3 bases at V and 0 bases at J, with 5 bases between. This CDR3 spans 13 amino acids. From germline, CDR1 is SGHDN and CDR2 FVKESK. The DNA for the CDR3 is TGTGCCAGCAGCCAGGACTTGAACACTGAAGCTTTCTTT. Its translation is CASSQDLNTEAFF.

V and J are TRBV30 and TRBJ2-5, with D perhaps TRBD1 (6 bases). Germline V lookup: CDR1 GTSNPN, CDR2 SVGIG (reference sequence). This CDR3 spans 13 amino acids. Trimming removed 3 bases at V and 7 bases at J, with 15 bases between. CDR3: CAWSSGDRGTQYF. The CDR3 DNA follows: TGTGCCTGGAGCTCAGGGGATCGGGGGACCCAGTACTTC.

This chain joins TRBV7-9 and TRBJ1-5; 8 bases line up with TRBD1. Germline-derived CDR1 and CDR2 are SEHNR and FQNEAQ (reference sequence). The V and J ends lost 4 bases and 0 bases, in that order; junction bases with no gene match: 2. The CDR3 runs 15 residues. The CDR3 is CASSSGQASNQPQHF. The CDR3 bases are TGTGCCAGCAGCTCGGGACAGGCTAGCAATCAGCCCCAGCATTTT.

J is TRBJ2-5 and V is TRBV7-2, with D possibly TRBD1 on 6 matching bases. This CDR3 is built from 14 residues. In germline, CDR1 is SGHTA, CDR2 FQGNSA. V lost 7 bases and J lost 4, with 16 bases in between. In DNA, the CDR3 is TGTGCCAGCAACCCGTGGGGGCTCCGAGAGACCCAGTACTTC. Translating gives CASNPWGLRETQYF.

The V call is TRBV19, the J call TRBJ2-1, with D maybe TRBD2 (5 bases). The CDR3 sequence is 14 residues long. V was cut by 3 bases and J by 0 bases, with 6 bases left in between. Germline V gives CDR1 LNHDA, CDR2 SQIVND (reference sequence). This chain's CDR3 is CASSIRGSYNEQFF. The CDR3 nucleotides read TGTGCCAGTAGTATCCGGGGCTCCTACAATGAGCAGTTCTTC.

The CDR3 DNA sequence: TGCGCCAGCAGCTTGGCCGGGCTAGCGGCCAGAACCTACGAGCAGTACTTC. It codes for CASSLAGLAARTYEQYF. The gene calls are TRBV5-1 and TRBJ2-7; 7 bases match TRBD2. Germline trimming cut 0 bases from V and 2 bases from J; bases unmatched to any gene: 11. The CDR3 is 17 amino acids. CDR1 and CDR2 from the germline V gene are SGHRS and YFSETQ.

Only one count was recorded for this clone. CDR3 region: CASSMRGYNYGYTF. The CDR3 DNA is TGTGCCAGTAGTATGAGAGGCTACAACTATGGCTACACCTTC. The chain links TRBV19 to TRBJ1-2, with D uncertain. The CDR3 contains 14 residues. V lost 3 bases and J lost 2, with 10 bases in between. Germline CDR1 is LNHDA and CDR2 is SQIVND (reference sequence).

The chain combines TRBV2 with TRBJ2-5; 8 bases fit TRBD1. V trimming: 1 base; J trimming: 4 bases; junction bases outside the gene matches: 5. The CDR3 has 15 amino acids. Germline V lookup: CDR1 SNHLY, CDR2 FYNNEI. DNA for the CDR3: TGTGCCAGCAGTGAAGGACAGGGGATGGGAGAGACCCAGTACTTC. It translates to CASSEGQGMGETQYF.

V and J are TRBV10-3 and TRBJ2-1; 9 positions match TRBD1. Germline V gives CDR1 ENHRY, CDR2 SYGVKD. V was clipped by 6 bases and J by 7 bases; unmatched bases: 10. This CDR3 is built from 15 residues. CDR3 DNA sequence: TGTGCCATCAGCGGATCCCGGGACAGGGCTAATGAGCAGTTCTTC. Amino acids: CAISGSRDRANEQFF.